These 32 T cell receptor beta chains share one sample of origin, sequenced in a study of blood T cell repertoires in COVID-19. Assay: immunoSEQ multiplex PCR; the TCRdb copy retains only in-frame clones and omits some. This sample has around 220,000 clones, with roughly 80% found just once. Sequenced input: peripheral blood. Receptor source: a woman of 80 years or more with acute or convalescent COVID-19.

This chain links TRBV6-5 with TRBJ2-3, with 9 bases fitting TRBD2. CDR1 and CDR2 (germline): MNHEY, SVGAGI. CDR3 size: 14 residues. J was trimmed by 3 bases and V by 7 bases; bases with no gene match: 5. The CDR3 bases are TGTGCCAGCAAAACCGGACTAGCGACAGATACGCAGTATTTT. Encoded protein: CASKTGLATDTQYF.

The J gene is TRBJ2-1, the V gene TRBV5-4, with D possibly TRBD1 on 6 matching bases. Trimming took off 6 bases at V and 7 bases at J, with 20 bases between the two ends. The CDR3 length is 15 residues. Germline V gives CDR1 SGHNT, CDR2 YYREEE (reference sequence). CDR3 nucleotides: TGTGCCAGCACCTCAACAGGGAAAGTGGAAAATGAGCAGTTCTTC. It yields the protein CASTSTGKVENEQFF.

This sequence joins TRBV5-1 and TRBJ2-7, with TRBD2 matching 14 bases. Trimming cost V 4 bases and J 1 base; bases outside gene matches: 10. The germline V gene encodes CDR1 SGHRS and CDR2 YFSETQ. CDR3 size: 18 residues. Here the CDR3 DNA reads TGCGCCAGCAGCCCGGGACTAGCGGGAGTTCTATGGTCCTACGAGCAGTACTTC. It codes for CASSPGLAGVLWSYEQYF.

This clone was observed a single time. The V call is TRBV6-5, the J call TRBJ2-1; TRBD2 matches 12 bases. The CDR3 length is 15 residues. Germline-derived CDR1 and CDR2 are MNHEY and SVGAGI. The trim removed 6 bases at V and 7 bases at J, leaving 7 bases unmatched. The DNA for the CDR3 is TGTGCCAGCAGCGTCGGACTAGCGGGAAGGAATGAGCAGTTCTTC. As protein: CASSVGLAGRNEQFF.

The V and J genes are TRBV28 and TRBJ1-2; 7 positions match TRBD1. The CDR3 length is 16 residues. With 6 bases clipped from V and 1 base from J, the junction kept 11 bases outside the gene matches. Germline V CDR1 and CDR2: MDHEN, SYDVKM. The CDR3 DNA sequence: TGTGCCAGCAGGGACTTCACAGGGGCGATTAACTATGGCTACACCTTC. It specifies CASRDFTGAINYGYTF.

This chain joins TRBV11-3 and TRBJ2-7, with 9 nucleotides matching TRBD1. V lost 1 base, J lost 5 bases, and 9 bases stayed unmatched. Per the germline V gene, CDR1 is SGHNT and CDR2 is YENEEA. CDR3 length: 16 residues. The CDR3: CASSLGPGQGQNEQYF. Here the CDR3 DNA reads TGTGCCAGCAGCTTAGGACCGGGACAGGGTCAGAACGAGCAGTACTTC.

V gene TRBV28 combines with J gene TRBJ2-3; possibly TRBD1 for D (6 bases). V gave up 7 bases and J gave up 6 bases, with 26 bases separating them. There are 17 residues in the CDR3. From germline, CDR1 is MDHEN and CDR2 SYDVKM. The DNA for the CDR3 is TGTGCCAGCAACCCCCGGTCGGGACATTTCACCCCGGATACGCAGTATTTT. The encoded protein is CASNPRSGHFTPDTQYF.

V and J are TRBV5-6 and TRBJ2-1; 8 bases line up with TRBD1. In germline, CDR1 is SGHDT, CDR2 YYEEEE. The V and J ends lost 3 bases and 11 bases, in that order; junction bases with no gene match: 16. The CDR3 totals 16 residues. The CDR3 DNA reads TGTGCCAGCAGCTCGACTCTAGGACAGGGTTGGGTTAAGCAGTTCTTC. Protein sequence: CASSSTLGQGWVKQFF.

The V gene is TRBV10-3, the J gene TRBJ1-1; tentatively, D is TRBD1 (5 bases). The V gene lost 11 bases and the J gene lost 0 bases, with 10 bases spanning the gap. Germline CDR1 ENHRY, CDR2 SYGVKD. This CDR3 comprises 12 residues. For the CDR3, the DNA is TGTGCCGCGGGGACGGTGAACACTGAAGCTTTCTTT. Translation gives CAAGTVNTEAFF.

V gene TRBV10-3 combines with J gene TRBJ1-2; D not certain. The CDR3 has 13 amino acids. Germline CDR1 is ENHRY and CDR2 is SYGVKD. V was pared by 3 bases and J by 1 base, with 6 bases between. DNA of the CDR3: TGTGCCATCAGTGATTCCGGTAACTATGGCTACACCTTC. This translates into CAISDSGNYGYTF.

The V and J genes are TRBV7-2 and TRBJ2-7; TRBD1 matches at 8 bases. This CDR3 region has 14 residues. J was trimmed by 3 bases and V by 4 bases; bases with no gene match: 5. Germline loops: CDR1 SGHTA, CDR2 FQGNSA. The CDR3 nucleotides are TGTGCCAGCAGCTCCCGACAGGGGAGCTACGAGCAGTACTTC. This codes for CASSSRQGSYEQYF. Based on the CDR3 plus reference TRBV7-2 and TRBJ2-7, the full variable domain is GAGVSQSPSNKVTEKGKDVELRCDPISGHTALYWYRQSLGQGLEFLIYFQGNSAPDKSGLPSDRFSAERTGGSVSTLTIQRTQQEDSAVYLCASSSRQGSYEQYFGPGTRLTVT.

V is TRBV4-3 and J is TRBJ2-7; D ambiguous. The V and J ends lost 2 bases and 7 bases respectively, with 9 bases between them. Germline CDR1 and CDR2: LGHNA and YSLEER. The CDR3 extends over 12 amino acids. Here the CDR3 DNA reads TGCGCCAGCAGCCAACTTTTAACTGAGCAGTACTTC. This codes for CASSQLLTEQYF.

The rearrangement joins TRBV19 to TRBJ1-5, with 9 bases lining up with TRBD1. CDR1 is LNHDA and CDR2 is SQIVND in the germline V gene (reference sequence). The CDR3 sequence is 15 residues long. The ends lost 7 bases at V and 2 bases at J; junction bases unmatched: 6. The CDR3 region has the DNA TGTGCCAGTACCCCCGGGACAGGGCGCAATCAGCCCCAGCATTTT. Translating it yields CASTPGTGRNQPQHF.

This sequence joins TRBV6-5 and TRBJ1-2; 9 nucleotides agree with TRBD1. V lost 6 bases, J lost 8 bases, and 10 bases stayed unmatched. The length of the CDR3 is 14 residues. Looked up from germline, CDR1 is MNHEY and CDR2 is SVGAGI. CDR3: CASRPQGAGGGYTF. The CDR3 nucleotides read TGTGCCAGCAGACCACAGGGGGCGGGTGGAGGCTACACCTTC.

The chain's CDR3 is CASSELRGGDTGELFF. The DNA of the CDR3 is TGTGCCAGCAGTGAGCTTCGGGGGGGTGACACCGGGGAGCTGTTTTTT. The chain carries TRBV2 and TRBJ2-2, with 8 bases that match TRBD2. This CDR3 contains 16 residues. Unmatched junction bases numbered 6, after V lost 3 bases and J lost 3 bases. Germline V gene sequence: CDR1 SNHLY, CDR2 FYNNEI.

The gene calls are TRBV4-3 and TRBJ2-7; TRBD1 might be the D (6 bases). CDR1 LGHNA and CDR2 YSLEER come from the germline V gene. The length of the CDR3 is 17 residues. V gave up 1 base and J gave up 0 bases, with 16 bases separating them. The CDR3 DNA reads TGCGCCAGCAGCCAAGGAGCCCCAGGGGCATTCTCCTACGAGCAGTACTTC. Its translation: CASSQGAPGAFSYEQYF.

The chain carries TRBV7-2 and TRBJ2-5, with 9 bases identical to TRBD1. Germline V lookup: CDR1 SGHTA, CDR2 FQGNSA. J gave up 5 bases and V 5 bases, and 6 bases lay outside the gene matches. The CDR3 is made up of 14 amino acids. CDR3 DNA sequence: TGTGCCAGCAGCCCACAGGGGGCGCACGAGACCCAGTACTTC. As protein: CASSPQGAHETQYF.

In this sample, this clone turned up many times. The chain carries TRBV3-1 (or the pseudogene TRBV3-2) and TRBJ1-6; D unclear. CDR1 LGHDT and CDR2 YNNKEL come from the germline V gene (reference sequence). The CDR3 is made up of 19 amino acids. V shed 0 bases and J shed 0 bases, with 15 bases lying between them. In DNA form, the CDR3 reads TGTGCCAGCAGCCAAGAAGAGCCGACACCGAGCTCCTATAATTCACCCCTCCACTTT. Its translation is CASSQEEPTPSSYNSPLHF.

The rearrangement uses TRBV11-2 and TRBJ2-7; tentative D call: TRBD1 (6 bases). From germline, CDR1 is SGHAT and CDR2 FQNNGV. The CDR3 contains 15 residues. V shed 3 bases and J shed 4 bases, with 16 bases lying between them. The CDR3 protein is CASSLNRDTTYEQYF. CDR3 DNA: TGTGCCAGCAGCTTGAACCGGGACACAACTTACGAGCAGTACTTC. The variable domain in full, with the rest retrieved from reference TRBV11-2 and TRBJ2-7, is EAGVAQSPRYKIIEKRQSVAFWCNPISGHATLYWYQQILGQGPKLLIQFQNNGVVDDSQLPKDRFSAERLKGVDSTLKIQPAKLEDSAVYLCASSLNRDTTYEQYFGPGTRLTVT.

The chain joins TRBV9 to TRBJ1-2; 7 bases are shared with TRBD1. This CDR3 has 14 amino acids. Trimming at V came to 2 bases and at J to 2 bases, leaving 3 bases not matched to a gene. Per the germline V gene, CDR1 is SGDLS and CDR2 is YYNGEE. Written as DNA, the CDR3 is TGTGCCAGCAGCGTCCAGGGGGACAACTATGGCTACACCTTC. Amino acids: CASSVQGDNYGYTF.

The chain is built from TRBV5-1 and TRBJ1-2; D may be TRBD1 (6 bases). Trimming took 4 bases from V and 5 from J, leaving 15 bases between them. This CDR3 contains 14 residues. The germline V gene encodes CDR1 SGHRS and CDR2 YFSETQ. The CDR3 protein is CASSPRTADYGYTF. CDR3 coding DNA: TGCGCCAGCAGCCCCCGGACAGCGGATTATGGCTACACCTTC. Combining the CDR3 with reference TRBV5-1 and TRBJ1-2 gives the whole variable domain KAGVTQTPRYLIKTRGQQVTLSCSPISGHRSVSWYQQTPGQGLQFLFEYFSETQRNKGNFPGRFSGRQFSNSRSEMNVSTLELGDSALYLCASSPRTADYGYTFGSGTRLTVV.

The chain carries TRBV5-6 and TRBJ1-4; no clear D gene. Looked up from germline, CDR1 is SGHDT and CDR2 is YYEEEE. The V end was cut by 0 bases, the J end by 3 bases, with 9 bases between. This CDR3 has 15 amino acids. In DNA form, the CDR3 reads TGTGCCAGCAGCTTGGTGGCAGGCCCTAATGAAAAACTGTTTTTT. Residues: CASSLVAGPNEKLFF. The full variable domain, completed using reference TRBV5-6 and TRBJ1-4, is DAGVTQSPTHLIKTRGQQVTLRCSPKSGHDTVSWYQQALGQGPQFIFQYYEEEERQRGNFPDRFSGHQFPNYSSELNVNALLLGDSALYLCASSLVAGPNEKLFFGSGTQLSVL.

The chain couples TRBV6-1 to TRBJ1-4; unclear D gene. Germline lookup yields CDR1 MNHNS and CDR2 SASEGT. Trimming stripped 1 base from V and 8 bases from J, with 14 bases between. The CDR3 has 15 residues. The CDR3 is CASSEVPGGGEKLFF. Here the CDR3 DNA reads TGTGCCAGCAGTGAAGTCCCCGGTGGAGGGGAAAAACTGTTTTTT.

This clone occurred a few times. The chain couples TRBV5-1 to TRBJ2-1; 7 nucleotides match TRBD2. This CDR3 comprises 16 residues. The germline CDR1 and CDR2 sequences are SGHRS and YFSETQ. After removal of 4 bases from V and 6 bases from J, the junction contained 13 bases not matched to a gene. The CDR3 DNA sequence: TGCGCCAGCAGCCCCACAAGGACTAGTTGGGTCAATGAGCAGTTCTTC. Residues: CASSPTRTSWVNEQFF.

The chain joins TRBV3-1 (or the pseudogene TRBV3-2) to TRBJ2-5; 8 positions match TRBD2. This CDR3 has 15 amino acids. After removal of 4 bases from V and 5 bases from J, the junction contained 9 bases not matched to a gene. CDR1 is LGHDT and CDR2 is YNNKEL in the germline V gene (reference sequence). The CDR3 DNA is TGTGCCAGCAGCCCTCGGACGGGCGGGGGGGAGACCCAGTACTTC. Its protein is CASSPRTGGGETQYF.

This clone has more than one count but fewer than ten. CDR3 sequence (DNA): TGTGCCAGCAGCCAAGACGGGGGAGCGTATTTT. Amino acids: CASSQDGGAYF. The chain joins TRBV3-1 (or the pseudogene TRBV3-2) to TRBJ2-3, with a weak D call TRBD2 (6 bases). The germline gives CDR1 LGHDT, CDR2 YNNKEL (reference sequence). Trimming removed 0 bases at V and 14 bases at J, with 9 bases between. The CDR3 consists of 11 residues.

The chain is built from TRBV10-3 and TRBJ2-3; D possibly corresponds to TRBD2 (5 bases). The V gene's germline CDR1 is ENHRY and CDR2 SYGVKD. This CDR3 is 12 amino acids long. V was cut by 2 bases and J by 5 bases, with 5 bases left in between. The CDR3 bases are TGTGCCATCAGTGAGGGAGGAGATACGCAGTATTTT. It codes for CAISEGGDTQYF.

This clone was picked up a small number of times. The chain has TRBV10-3 and TRBJ2-7, with D maybe TRBD1 (5 bases). V was trimmed by 5 bases and J by 2 bases, leaving 19 bases between them. Germline CDR1 reads ENHRY; CDR2 reads SYGVKD. The CDR3 is 16 amino acids. The CDR3 sequence: CAISTGHFPIPYEQYF. As DNA, the CDR3 is TGTGCCATCAGTACTGGACACTTTCCTATCCCCTACGAGCAGTACTTC.

This clone has just a few counts. This chain links TRBV25-1 with TRBJ2-7, with D possibly matching TRBD1 (5 bases). Deletions cut 1 base from V and 1 base from J, with 8 bases between. CDR1 MGHDK and CDR2 SYGVNS come from the germline V gene. The length of the CDR3 is 14 residues. CDR3 loop: CASSEFRGSYEQYF. For the CDR3, the DNA is TGTGCCAGCAGTGAATTTAGGGGTTCCTACGAGCAGTACTTC.

This chain connects TRBV24-1 to TRBJ2-7, with 11 positions matching TRBD2. This CDR3 contains 16 residues. The ends lost 5 bases at V and 1 base at J; junction bases unmatched: 6. Germline V lookup: CDR1 KGHDR, CDR2 SFDVKD. The CDR3 DNA is TGTGCCACCAGTGGCCCGACTAGCGGGGCGTCCTACGAGCAGTACTTC. This codes for CATSGPTSGASYEQYF.

The CDR3 sequence: CASSPRGNSPLHF. The CDR3 coding sequence is TGTGCCAGCAGCCCGAGGGGGAATTCACCCCTCCACTTT. The chain carries TRBV12-3 or TRBV12-4 and TRBJ1-6, with D possibly being TRBD1 (6 bases). V lost 6 bases, J lost 7 bases, and 10 bases lay in between. The CDR3 runs 13 residues.

J is TRBJ1-1 and V is TRBV19; D gene uncertain. Germline lookup yields CDR1 LNHDA and CDR2 SQIVND (reference sequence). This CDR3 has 12 residues. V lost 6 bases to trimming and J lost 5 bases, with 10 bases between them. Written as DNA, the CDR3 is TGTGCCAGTAGCTCTACAGTTACTGAAGCTTTCTTT. The encoded protein is CASSSTVTEAFF.